This T cell receptor beta chain was captured by sequencing in a study of T-cell reconstitution after alpha-beta-depleted transplantation in children (dated by TCRdb to 2015 to 2016). For the wider study: The study quantitatively tracked T-cell immune reconstitution after TCRalphabeta/CD19-depleted allogeneic hematopoietic cell transplantation in children using TCR repertoire profiling.

In its sample, this clonotype was seen many times. There is no known antigen for this receptor. It has no much larger one-base neighbor in the sample; base qualities were not kept. Receptor libraries were prepared by PCR. TCRdb shows the sequencer as Illumina HiSeq 2500. To normalize quantification of the TCRbeta repertoire, the TCR libraries were built with molecular barcoding that relied on unique molecular identifiers. Through fastp at Q25 and MiXCR, TCRdb rebuilt clones from the public reads, retaining in-frame beta chains. Rows with a matching CDR3 protein are joined into one entry that keeps the most common DNA and genes. Across this sample there are 300,000 or so distinct CDR3 sequences, with over 8% seen only once. Around a tenth of the sample rests with the top ten. The sample was PBMCs from the stem cell graft donor, taken from the stem cell graft. This TCR came from a human donor who donated a stem cell graft to a child with SCID.

Here the CDR3 is given as CASRTNTGTNEKLFF. In nucleotides, the sequence is TGTGCCAGCAGGACTAATACGGGAACTAATGAAAAACTGTTTTTT. The chain was built from TRBV12-3 or TRBV12-4 and TRBJ1-4; no D segment can be confidently identified. The trim is 6 bases for V and 1 base for J, with a gap of 12 bases between the germline ends. Its CDR3 holds 15 amino acids, cysteine through phenylalanine. Just CDR3 DNA is preserved here, 45 bases in frame from base 1.